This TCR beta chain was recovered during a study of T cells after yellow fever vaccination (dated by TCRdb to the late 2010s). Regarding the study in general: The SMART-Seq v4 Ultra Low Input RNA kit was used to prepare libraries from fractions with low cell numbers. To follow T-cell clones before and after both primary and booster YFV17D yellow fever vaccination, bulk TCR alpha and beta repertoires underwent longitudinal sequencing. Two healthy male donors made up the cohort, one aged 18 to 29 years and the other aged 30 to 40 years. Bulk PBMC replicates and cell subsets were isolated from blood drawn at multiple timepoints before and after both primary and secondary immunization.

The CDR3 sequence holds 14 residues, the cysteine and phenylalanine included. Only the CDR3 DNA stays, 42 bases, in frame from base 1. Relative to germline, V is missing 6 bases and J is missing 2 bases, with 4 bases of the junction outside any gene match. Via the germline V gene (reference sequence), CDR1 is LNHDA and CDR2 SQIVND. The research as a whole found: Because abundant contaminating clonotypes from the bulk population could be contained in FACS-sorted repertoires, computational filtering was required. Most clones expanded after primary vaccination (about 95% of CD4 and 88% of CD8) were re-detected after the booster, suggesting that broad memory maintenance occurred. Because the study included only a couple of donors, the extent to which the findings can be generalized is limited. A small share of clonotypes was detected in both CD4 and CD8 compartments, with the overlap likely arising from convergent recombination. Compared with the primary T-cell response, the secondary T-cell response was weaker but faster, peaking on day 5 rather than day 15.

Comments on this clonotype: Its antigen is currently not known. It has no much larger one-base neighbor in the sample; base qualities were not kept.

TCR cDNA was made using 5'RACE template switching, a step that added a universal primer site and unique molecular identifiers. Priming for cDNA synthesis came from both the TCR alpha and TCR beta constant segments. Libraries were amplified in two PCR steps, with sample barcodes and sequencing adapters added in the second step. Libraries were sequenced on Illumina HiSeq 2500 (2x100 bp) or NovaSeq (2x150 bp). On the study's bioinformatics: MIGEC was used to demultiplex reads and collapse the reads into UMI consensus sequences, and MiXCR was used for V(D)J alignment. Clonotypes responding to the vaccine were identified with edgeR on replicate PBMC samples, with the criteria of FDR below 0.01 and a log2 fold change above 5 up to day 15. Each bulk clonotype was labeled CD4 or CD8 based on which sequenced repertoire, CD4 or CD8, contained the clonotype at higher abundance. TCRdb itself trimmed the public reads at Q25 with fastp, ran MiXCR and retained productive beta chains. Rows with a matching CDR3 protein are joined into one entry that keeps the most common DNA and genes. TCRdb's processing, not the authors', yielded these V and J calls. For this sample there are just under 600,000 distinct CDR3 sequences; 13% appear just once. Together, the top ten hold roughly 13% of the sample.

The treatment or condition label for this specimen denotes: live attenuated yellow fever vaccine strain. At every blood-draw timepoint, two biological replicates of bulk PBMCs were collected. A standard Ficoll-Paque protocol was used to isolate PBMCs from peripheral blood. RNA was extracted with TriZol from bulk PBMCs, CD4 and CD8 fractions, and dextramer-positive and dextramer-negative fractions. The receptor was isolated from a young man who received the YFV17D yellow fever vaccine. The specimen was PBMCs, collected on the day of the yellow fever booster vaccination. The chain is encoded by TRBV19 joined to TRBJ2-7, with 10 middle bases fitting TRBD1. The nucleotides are TGTGCCAGTAGAACCGGGACAGGGGCCTACGAGCAGTACTTC. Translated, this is CASRTGTGAYEQYF.